A selection of T cell receptor beta chains follows, all from one sample in a study of post-analysis software for immune sequencing data. TCRdb itself ran the PCR reads through MiXCR, one entry per CDR3 protein. The sample lists some 190,000 distinct CDR3 sequences; over 25% were seen once. Sequencing was performed on blood. These receptors were taken from a girl under 18 with multiple sclerosis. Both conserved end residues are part of each CDR3. D genes are given only for firm matches. The size entry is marked missing in some rows and otherwise reads once, few, many or a size class.

d_call: -
clone_size: many
j_call: TRBJ2-7
v_call: TRBV20-1
cdr3_aa: CSARKGGTKHEQYF
cdr3_nt: TGCAGTGCTCGCAAGGGGGGGACCAAGCACGAGCAGTACTTC

d_call: -
clone_size: -
j_call: TRBJ2-2
v_call: TRBV20-1
cdr3_aa: CSARDSLGKGSGELFF
cdr3_nt: TGCAGTGCTAGAGACTCGCTCGGGAAGGGGTCCGGGGAGCTGTTTTTT

d_call: -
clone_size: -
j_call: TRBJ2-3
v_call: TRBV5-1
cdr3_aa: CASRTQGAGDTQYF
cdr3_nt: TGCGCCAGCAGGACCCAGGGCGCGGGAGATACGCAGTATTTT

d_call: -
clone_size: many
j_call: TRBJ2-7
v_call: TRBV28
cdr3_aa: CASNRGGYEQYF
cdr3_nt: TGTGCCAGCAACAGGGGGGGCTACGAGCAGTACTTC

d_call: -
clone_size: -
j_call: TRBJ2-5
v_call: TRBV6-6
cdr3_aa: CASSYRDFQETQYF
cdr3_nt: TGTGCCAGCAGTTACCGGGACTTCCAAGAGACCCAGTACTTC

d_call: TRBD2
clone_size: many
j_call: TRBJ2-5
v_call: TRBV24-1
cdr3_aa: CATSDTSGSGETQYF
cdr3_nt: TGTGCCACCAGTGACACTAGCGGGAGCGGGGAGACCCAGTACTTC

d_call: -
clone_size: few
j_call: TRBJ2-7
v_call: TRBV14
cdr3_aa: CASSQDGQLAFGEQYF
cdr3_nt: TGTGCCAGCAGCCAAGATGGACAGCTGGCGTTCGGCGAGCAGTACTTC

d_call: -
clone_size: few
j_call: TRBJ2-3
v_call: TRBV7-2
cdr3_aa: CASRPGPVRADTQYF
cdr3_nt: TGTGCCAGCCGGCCTGGGCCCGTAAGGGCAGATACGCAGTATTTT

d_call: TRBD2
clone_size: many
j_call: TRBJ2-1
v_call: TRBV20-1
cdr3_aa: CSASGSGGSSSYNEQFF
cdr3_nt: TGCAGTGCTAGTGGTAGCGGGGGATCAAGCTCCTACAATGAGCAGTTCTTC

d_call: TRBD1
clone_size: many
j_call: TRBJ2-3
v_call: TRBV5-1
cdr3_aa: CASSGGQGAVDTQYF
cdr3_nt: TGCGCCAGCAGCGGAGGACAGGGGGCAGTGGATACGCAGTATTTT

d_call: -
clone_size: -
j_call: TRBJ2-3
v_call: TRBV7-9
cdr3_aa: CASSLNGLVGNTDTQYF
cdr3_nt: TGTGCCAGCAGCTTAAACGGGTTGGTGGGAAACACAGATACGCAGTATTTT

d_call: TRBD1
clone_size: many
j_call: TRBJ1-2
v_call: TRBV20-1
cdr3_aa: CTRSGTGGYGYTF
cdr3_nt: TGCACCCGCAGCGGGACAGGGGGCTATGGCTACACCTTC